This entry is about one T cell receptor beta chain. The sample belongs to a study of shared T cell receptors in the human thymus. The table came from immunoSEQ multiplex PCR; TCRdb's copy has only in-frame clones and leaves some out. The sample lists around 730,000 clones; approximately 83% were seen once. These same data were also listed under a study on human thymus T cells. Per that study: Related work found strong thymic repertoire overlap between unrelated individuals.

The sample comprised thymocytes. The TCR was taken from a girl under three years old with a congenital heart defect.

The CDR3 sequence: CASSSRGAGGETQYF. The CDR3, as DNA: TGTGCCAGCAGCTCCCGGGGGGCGGGGGGCGAGACCCAGTACTTC. This chain links TRBV7-9 with TRBJ2-5; 8 bases match TRBD2. The CDR3 runs to 15 residues. The V gene's germline CDR1 is SEHNR and CDR2 FQNEAQ (reference sequence). V shed 4 bases and J 5 bases; nucleotides not matched to a gene: 9.